Below are 15 T cell receptor beta chains sequenced from a single sample in a study of T cell changes during pregnancy in multiple sclerosis. Data came from immunoSEQ multiplex PCR; TCRdb stores just in-frame clones and leaves some out. The data show more than 80,000 clones, about 90% seen once. This material consisted of peripheral blood, taken before pregnancy. Source of these receptors: a female donor with multiple sclerosis, enrolled in a pregnancy study.

This chain connects TRBV6-6 to TRBJ2-7; D call uncertain. CDR3 length equals 15 residues. CDR1 is MNHNY, CDR2 SVGAGI, per germline (reference sequence). V was shortened by 0 bases and J by 0 bases, with 9 bases between the two germline ends. CDR3 loop: CASSYSAAVSYEQYF. The CDR3 bases are TGTGCCAGCAGTTACTCGGCGGCGGTCTCCTACGAGCAGTACTTC.

The chain joins TRBV5-1 to TRBJ2-5; D is possibly TRBD1 (6 bases). V was cut by 4 bases and J by 1 base, with 17 bases left in between. CDR1 is SGHRS, CDR2 YFSETQ, per germline. The CDR3 runs to 16 residues. The CDR3 coding sequence is TGCGCCAGCAGCCGTATTCGGGACACCTTCCAAGAGACCCAGTACTTC. Translated, it gives CASSRIRDTFQETQYF.

The gene calls are TRBV5-1 and TRBJ1-1; TRBD1 matches at 8 bases. V gave up 7 bases and J gave up 4 bases; unmatched junction bases: 3. Germline V CDR1 and CDR2: SGHRS, YFSETQ. This CDR3 has 12 amino acids. The CDR3 spells CASRQGATEAFF. CDR3 DNA sequence: TGCGCCAGCCGCCAGGGGGCCACTGAAGCTTTCTTT. Full variable domain (missing parts from reference TRBV5-1 and TRBJ1-1): KAGVTQTPRYLIKTRGQQVTLSCSPISGHRSVSWYQQTPGQGLQFLFEYFSETQRNKGNFPGRFSGRQFSNSRSEMNVSTLELGDSALYLCASRQGATEAFFGQGTRLTVV.

The rearrangement uses TRBV28 and TRBJ2-1; TRBD2 matches at 14 bases. J was trimmed by 6 bases and V by 4 bases; bases with no gene match: 5. In germline, CDR1 is MDHEN, CDR2 SYDVKM. This CDR3 has 16 amino acids. CDR3 DNA sequence: TGTGCCAGCAGTTCGATCGGGACTAGCGGGAGCAATGAGCAGTTCTTC. Protein sequence: CASSSIGTSGSNEQFF.

The chain has TRBV6-5 and TRBJ1-2; 9 bases map to TRBD1. CDR1 is MNHEY, CDR2 SVGAGI, per germline. The CDR3 has 14 residues. Trimming took 4 bases from V and 4 from J; bases not matched to a gene: 4. The CDR3 region has the DNA TGTGCCAGCAGTTGGGGACAGGGTGCCTATGGCTACACCTTC. Protein sequence: CASSWGQGAYGYTF.

The rearrangement uses TRBV5-4 and TRBJ2-3; possibly TRBD1 for D (6 bases). The V gene lost 4 bases and the J gene lost 3 bases, with 15 bases spanning the gap. CDR3 length: 15 residues. In germline, CDR1 is SGHNT, CDR2 YYREEE (reference sequence). This CDR3 reads CASSAISRGTDTQYF. The CDR3 region has the DNA TGTGCCAGCAGCGCGATCTCCAGGGGTACAGATACGCAGTATTTT.

J is TRBJ2-7 and V is TRBV10-3; a weak D match, TRBD2 (6 bases). V was trimmed by 0 bases and J by 7 bases, leaving 13 bases between them. Germline lookup yields CDR1 ENHRY and CDR2 SYGVKD. The CDR3 contains 14 residues. The CDR3 loop reads CAISESGGVGEQYF. CDR3 nucleotides: TGTGCCATCAGTGAGTCGGGGGGAGTAGGTGAGCAGTACTTC.

The J gene is TRBJ2-2, the V gene TRBV21-1; the table calls TRBD1, which could not be checked here. TRBV21-1 is listed as a pseudogene. The CDR3 spans 15 residues. The CDR3 is CASSRSTRHTGELFF. CDR3 sequence (DNA): TGTGCCAGCAGCAGATCGACAAGACACACCGGGGAGCTGTTTTTT.

This clone was seen a single time. The chain recombines TRBV6-5 with TRBJ2-7, with TRBD2 identical over 10 bases. This CDR3 contains 15 residues. V was pared by 4 bases and J by 4 bases, with 7 bases of the junction left unmatched. The germline CDR1 and CDR2 sequences are MNHEY and SVGAGI. The CDR3 here is CASSSLGLAEYEQYF. The DNA of the CDR3 is TGTGCCAGCAGTTCCCTCGGACTAGCGGAGTACGAGCAGTACTTC.

This clone was observed a single time. DNA of the CDR3: TGTGCCAGCAGCTGGGGACAGGGGGCAGGGGAGACCCAGTACTTC. This encodes CASSWGQGAGETQYF. The rearrangement joins TRBV5-6 to TRBJ2-5; 12 bases are shared with TRBD1. Unmatched junction bases numbered 5, after V lost 3 bases and J lost 5 bases. This CDR3 has 15 amino acids. Germline CDR1 is SGHDT and CDR2 is YYEEEE.

The chain employs TRBV5-6 and TRBJ2-3; TRBD1 agrees at 7 bases. Germline-derived CDR1 and CDR2 are SGHDT and YYEEEE. The CDR3 loop spans 15 amino acids. The trim removed 1 base at V and 1 base at J, leaving 3 bases unmatched. This CDR3 is CASSLRQGGTDTQYF. In DNA form, the CDR3 reads TGTGCCAGCAGCTTGCGGCAGGGGGGCACAGATACGCAGTATTTT.

This clone was seen a single time. The chain has TRBV30 and TRBJ2-3, with D possibly TRBD1 on 6 matching bases. The V and J ends lost 7 bases and 4 bases respectively, with 21 bases between them. The CDR3 contains 15 residues. Germline-derived CDR1 and CDR2 are GTSNPN and SVGIG (reference sequence). CDR3 sequence (DNA): TGTGCCTCGATACCCACAGGGTTTCGGGCAGATACGCAGTATTTT. Translating gives CASIPTGFRADTQYF.

The rearrangement links TRBV19 to TRBJ2-7; the match to TRBD1 covers 8 bases. This CDR3 is built from 15 residues. J lost 1 base, V lost 5 bases, and 7 bases had no gene match. From germline, CDR1 is LNHDA and CDR2 SQIVND (reference sequence). The CDR3 spells CASSLGTGRSYEQYF. CDR3 in DNA: TGTGCCAGTAGTCTGGGGACAGGCAGGTCCTACGAGCAGTACTTC.

DNA for the CDR3: TGCGCCAGCAGCTTGACGGGAATTGAAGCTTTCTTT. Translation: CASSLTGIEAFF. The rearrangement uses TRBV5-1 and TRBJ1-1; D is unresolved. Trimming removed 1 base from V and 7 bases from J, with 8 bases in between. CDR3 length: 12 amino acids. Germline CDR1 and CDR2: SGHRS and YFSETQ.

This clone was counted once. The chain employs TRBV7-2 and TRBJ2-1, with TRBD2 matching 8 bases. Germline trimming cut 5 bases from V and 4 bases from J; bases unmatched to any gene: 13. Germline V gene data show CDR1 as SGHTA and CDR2 as FQGNSA. The CDR3 loop spans 17 amino acids. The CDR3 loop is CASSEHLIAGIYNEQFF. CDR3 DNA sequence: TGTGCCAGCAGCGAACATCTTATAGCGGGGATATACAATGAGCAGTTCTTC.